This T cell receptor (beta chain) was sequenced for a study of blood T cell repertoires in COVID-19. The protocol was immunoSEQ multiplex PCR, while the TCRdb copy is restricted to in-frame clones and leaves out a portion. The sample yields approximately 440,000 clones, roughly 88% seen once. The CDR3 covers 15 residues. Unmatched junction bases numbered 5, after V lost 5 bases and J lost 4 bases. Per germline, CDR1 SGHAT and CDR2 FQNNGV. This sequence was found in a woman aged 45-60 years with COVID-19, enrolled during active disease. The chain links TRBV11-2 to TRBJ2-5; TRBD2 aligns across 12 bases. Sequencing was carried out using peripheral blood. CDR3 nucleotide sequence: TGTGCCAGCAGCCGTCCTAGCGGGGGGGCAGAGACCCAGTACTTC. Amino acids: CASSRPSGGAETQYF.